The clone carrying this T cell receptor beta chain was counted at least ten times. Antigen specificity is unknown. It was by quantitative 5'-RACE with molecular barcodes that TCR beta libraries were made. Each CDR3 protein is one row after TCRdb ran MiXCR on the 5' RACE reads. This sample has about 90,000 distinct CDR3 sequences, with approximately 8.9% found just once. This entry comes from a study of CD8 T cells in ankylosing spondylitis. Study results and limitations: There was reportedly significant enrichment of clones that were disease-linked in matched ankylosing spondylitis synovial fluid. Prior work had noted some motif variants in reactive arthritis blood and synovial fluid. The study identified a TCR beta motif of several highly homologous variants that appeared characteristic of ankylosing spondylitis blood.

The CDR3 length is 14 residues. The germline V and J ends were trimmed by 3 bases and 2 bases, with 14 bases remaining between them. CDR1 and CDR2 from the germline V gene are DFQATT and SNEGSKA (reference sequence). The rearrangement joins TRBV20-1 to TRBJ2-7; D gene ambiguous. The sample comprised blood, either unsorted or a sorted T cell fraction (not recorded which). The clonotype comes from a male donor with ankylosing spondylitis. CDR3 sequence: CSASPSGPAYEQYV. CDR3 DNA: TGCAGTGCTAGCCCTTCGGGCCCGGCCTACGAGCAGTACGTC.